This T cell receptor beta chain stems from a study of monozygotic twins with inflammatory bowel disease. General study findings and limits: Clonotype overlap with others was lower in IBD patients than in healthy twins, a difference that was greatest with disease activity.

Reprocessing the 5' RACE reads, TCRdb reports a single entry for every CDR3 protein and omits DNA. The sample's table shows around 370,000 distinct CDR3 sequences. The CDR3 is made up of 15 amino acids. Germline V gene lookup returns CDR1 SEHNR and CDR2 FQNEAQ (reference sequence). To note about this clonotype: Its matching antigen is unknown.

V gene TRBV7-9 combines with J gene TRBJ2-1; TCRdb's D call of TRBD1 is untestable without DNA. This TCR came from a human donor with ulcerative colitis or Crohn's disease, or a healthy co-twin of an affected twin (not recorded which). The specimen sequenced was blood. The CDR3 loop is CASSRTVASYNEQFF.